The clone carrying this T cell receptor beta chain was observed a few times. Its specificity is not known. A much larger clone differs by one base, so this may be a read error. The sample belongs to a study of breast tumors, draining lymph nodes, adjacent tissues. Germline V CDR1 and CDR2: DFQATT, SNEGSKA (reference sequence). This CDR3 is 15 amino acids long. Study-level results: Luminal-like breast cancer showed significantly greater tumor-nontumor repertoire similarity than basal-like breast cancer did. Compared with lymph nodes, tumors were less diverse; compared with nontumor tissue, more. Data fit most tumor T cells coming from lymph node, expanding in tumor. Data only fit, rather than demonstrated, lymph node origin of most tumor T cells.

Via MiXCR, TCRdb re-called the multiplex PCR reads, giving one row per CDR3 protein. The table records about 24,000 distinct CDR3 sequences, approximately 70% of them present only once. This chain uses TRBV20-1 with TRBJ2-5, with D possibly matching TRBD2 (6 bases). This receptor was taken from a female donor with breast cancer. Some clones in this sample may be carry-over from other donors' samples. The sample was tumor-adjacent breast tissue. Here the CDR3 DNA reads TGCAGTGCTGGGGAGGTTGGGCGGCTCCAAGAGGCCCAGTACTTC. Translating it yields CSAGEVGRLQEAQYF.